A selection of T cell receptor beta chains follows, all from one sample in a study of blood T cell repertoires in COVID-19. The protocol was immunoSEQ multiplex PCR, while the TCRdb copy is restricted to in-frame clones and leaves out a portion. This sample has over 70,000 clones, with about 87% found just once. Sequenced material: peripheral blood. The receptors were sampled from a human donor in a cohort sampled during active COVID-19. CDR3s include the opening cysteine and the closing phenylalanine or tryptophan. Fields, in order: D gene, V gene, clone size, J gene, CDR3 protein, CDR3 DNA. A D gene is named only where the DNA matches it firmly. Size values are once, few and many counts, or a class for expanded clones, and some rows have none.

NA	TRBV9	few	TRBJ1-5	CASSVGGGNQPQHF	TGTGCCAGCAGCGTAGGCGGGGGCAATCAGCCCCAGCATTTT
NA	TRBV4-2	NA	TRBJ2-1	CASSQEAGRNNEQFF	TGTGCCAGCAGCCAAGAGGCAGGCAGAAACAATGAGCAGTTCTTC
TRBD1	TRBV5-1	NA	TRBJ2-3	CASSLQGQADTQYF	TGCGCCAGCAGCCTCCAGGGACAGGCAGATACGCAGTATTTT
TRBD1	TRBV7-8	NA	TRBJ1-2	CASSRFTDRGDGYTF	TGTGCCAGCAGCCGATTCACGGACAGGGGAGATGGCTACACCTTC
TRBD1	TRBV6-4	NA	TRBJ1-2	CASREGQQPYYGYTF	TGTGCCAGCAGGGAGGGACAGCAGCCTTACTATGGCTACACCTTC
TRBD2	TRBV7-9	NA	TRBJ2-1	CASSLQLADLNEQFF	TGTGCCAGCAGCTTGCAGCTAGCGGACCTCAATGAGCAGTTCTTC
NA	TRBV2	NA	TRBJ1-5	CASSELGEENQPQHF	TGTGCCAGCAGTGAACTAGGGGAGGAGAATCAGCCCCAGCATTTT
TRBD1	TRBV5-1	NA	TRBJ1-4	CASSLGPTQGGKLFF	TGCGCCAGCAGCTTGGGCCCCACACAGGGGGGTAAACTGTTTTTT
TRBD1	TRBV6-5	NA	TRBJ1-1	CASRYTGARTEAFF	TGTGCCAGCCGTTACACAGGGGCGAGAACTGAAGCTTTCTTT
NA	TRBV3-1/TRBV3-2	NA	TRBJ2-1	CASSQGGVNEQFF	TGTGCCAGCAGCCAAGGGGGCGTCAATGAGCAGTTCTTC